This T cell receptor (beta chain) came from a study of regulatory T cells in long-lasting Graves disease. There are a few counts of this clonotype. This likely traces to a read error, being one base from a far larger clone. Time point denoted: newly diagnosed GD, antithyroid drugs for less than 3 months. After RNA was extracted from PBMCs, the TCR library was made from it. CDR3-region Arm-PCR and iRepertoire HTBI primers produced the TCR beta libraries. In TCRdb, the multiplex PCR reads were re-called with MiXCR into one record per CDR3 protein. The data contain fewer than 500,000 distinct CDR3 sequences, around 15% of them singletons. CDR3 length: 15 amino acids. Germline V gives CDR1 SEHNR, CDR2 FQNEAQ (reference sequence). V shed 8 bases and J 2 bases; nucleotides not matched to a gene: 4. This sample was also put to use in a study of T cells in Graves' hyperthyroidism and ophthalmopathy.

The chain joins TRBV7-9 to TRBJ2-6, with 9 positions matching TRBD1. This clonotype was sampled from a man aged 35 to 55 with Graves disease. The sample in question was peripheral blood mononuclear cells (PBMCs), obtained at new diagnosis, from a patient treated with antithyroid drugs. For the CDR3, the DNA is TGTGCCAGCGGAACAGGGGGCGCTGGGGCCAACGTCCTGACTTTC. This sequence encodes CASGTGGAGANVLTF.